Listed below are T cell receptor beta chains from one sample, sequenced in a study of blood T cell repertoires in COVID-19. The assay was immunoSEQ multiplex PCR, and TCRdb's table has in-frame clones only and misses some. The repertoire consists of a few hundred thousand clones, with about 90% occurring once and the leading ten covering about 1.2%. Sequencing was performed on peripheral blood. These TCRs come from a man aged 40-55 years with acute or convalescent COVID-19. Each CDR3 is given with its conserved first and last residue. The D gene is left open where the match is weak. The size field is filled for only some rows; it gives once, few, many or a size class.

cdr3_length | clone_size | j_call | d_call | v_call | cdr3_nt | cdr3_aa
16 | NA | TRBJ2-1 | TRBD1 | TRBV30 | TGTGCCTGGGAGCAGAACTCCGGGACAGTATCCAATGAGCAGTTCTTC | CAWEQNSGTVSNEQFF
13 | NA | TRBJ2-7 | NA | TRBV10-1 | TGCGCCAGCAGTCCGAGCGGGCAATACGAGCAGTACTTC | CASSPSGQYEQYF
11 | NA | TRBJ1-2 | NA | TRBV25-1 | TGTGCCAGCAGTCGGGGGAATGGCTACACCTTC | CASSRGNGYTF
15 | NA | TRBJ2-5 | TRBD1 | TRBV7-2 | TGTGCCAGCAGCTCCCAGGGGACAGTCCAAGAGACCCAGTACTTC | CASSSQGTVQETQYF
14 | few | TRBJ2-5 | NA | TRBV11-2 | TGTGCCAGCAGCTTAGAGGTGGGAGCCCGGACCCAGTACTTC | CASSLEVGARTQYF
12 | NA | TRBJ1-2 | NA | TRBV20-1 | TGCAGTGCTAGTGGTCTCCTCTATGGCTACACCTTC | CSASGLLYGYTF
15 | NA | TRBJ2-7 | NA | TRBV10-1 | TGCGCCAGCAGTGAGTCGCGGGAAAGGGCCTACGAGCAGTACTTC | CASSESRERAYEQYF
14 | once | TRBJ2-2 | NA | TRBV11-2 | TGTGCCAGCAGCTTGGCTAGGAACACCGGGGAGCTGTTTTTT | CASSLARNTGELFF
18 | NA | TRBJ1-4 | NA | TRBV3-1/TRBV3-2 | TGTGCCAGCAGCCAGGACCTGTTCGGGCAGGGGCTGAATGAAAAACTGTTTTTT | CASSQDLFGQGLNEKLFF
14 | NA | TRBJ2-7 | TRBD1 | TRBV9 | TGTGCCAGCAGCCAGACAGGGGGCGTCTCCGAGCAGTACTTC | CASSQTGGVSEQYF
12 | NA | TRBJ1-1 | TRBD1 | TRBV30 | TGTGCCTGGACAGGGGGGAACACTGAAGCTTTCTTT | CAWTGGNTEAFF
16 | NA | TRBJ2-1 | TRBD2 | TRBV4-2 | TGTGCCAGCAGTCGAACAGGACTAGATGAGTACAATGAGCAGTTCTTC | CASSRTGLDEYNEQFF
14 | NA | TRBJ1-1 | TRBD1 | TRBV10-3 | TGTGCCATCAGGAGGGACAGGATGAACACTGAAGCTTTCTTT | CAIRRDRMNTEAFF
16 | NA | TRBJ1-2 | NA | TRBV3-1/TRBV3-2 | TGTGCCAGCAGCCAAGAACTGACGGGGGTCAACTATGGCTACACCTTC | CASSQELTGVNYGYTF
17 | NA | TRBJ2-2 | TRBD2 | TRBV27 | TGTGCCAGCAGTTCCCCCTTAGTAGCGGGTATCACCGGGGAGCTGTTTTTT | CASSSPLVAGITGELFF
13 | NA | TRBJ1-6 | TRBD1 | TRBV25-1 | TGTGCCAACCCAGGGGGCAAGAATTCACCCCTCCACTTT | CANPGGKNSPLHF
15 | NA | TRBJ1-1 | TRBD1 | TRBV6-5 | TGTGCCAGCAATTACAGGGGTTTAAAGGGCACTGAAGCTTTCTTT | CASNYRGLKGTEAFF
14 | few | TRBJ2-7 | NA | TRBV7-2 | TGTGCCAGCAGCGTTGTTCGGGGCTCCTACGAGCAGTACTTC | CASSVVRGSYEQYF
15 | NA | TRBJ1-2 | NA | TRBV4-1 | TGCGCCAGCAGCCAAGATCTCAGGGGAGTTTGGGGCTACACCTTC | CASSQDLRGVWGYTF
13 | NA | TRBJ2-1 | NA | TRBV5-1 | TGCGCCAGCTCCCGACAGCCTTACAATGAGCAGTTCTTC | CASSRQPYNEQFF
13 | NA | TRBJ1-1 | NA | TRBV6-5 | TGTGCCAGCAGTTACTCCGGAGGCACTGAAGCTTTCTTT | CASSYSGGTEAFF
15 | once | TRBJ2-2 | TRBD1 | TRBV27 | TGTGCCAACTCGAGATGGACAGGAAAGCGCGGGGAGCTGTTTTTT | CANSRWTGKRGELFF
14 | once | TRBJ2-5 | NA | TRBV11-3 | TGTGCCAGCAGCTTAAGGTCAGGGCAAGAGACCCAGTACTTC | CASSLRSGQETQYF
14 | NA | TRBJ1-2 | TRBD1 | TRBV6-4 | TGTGCCAGCAAACGGACAGGGTACAACTATGGCTACACCTTC | CASKRTGYNYGYTF
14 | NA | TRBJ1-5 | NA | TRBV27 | TGTGCCAGCAGTTCCTTGTATAGCAATCAGCCCCAGCATTTT | CASSSLYSNQPQHF
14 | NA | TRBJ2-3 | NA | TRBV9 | TGTGCCAGCAGCCCTCCGGGGGTCACAGATACGCAGTATTTT | CASSPPGVTDTQYF
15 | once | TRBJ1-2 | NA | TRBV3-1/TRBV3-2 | TGTGCCAGCAGCCAAGGGAGGGACGGGAACTATGGCTACACCTTC | CASSQGRDGNYGYTF